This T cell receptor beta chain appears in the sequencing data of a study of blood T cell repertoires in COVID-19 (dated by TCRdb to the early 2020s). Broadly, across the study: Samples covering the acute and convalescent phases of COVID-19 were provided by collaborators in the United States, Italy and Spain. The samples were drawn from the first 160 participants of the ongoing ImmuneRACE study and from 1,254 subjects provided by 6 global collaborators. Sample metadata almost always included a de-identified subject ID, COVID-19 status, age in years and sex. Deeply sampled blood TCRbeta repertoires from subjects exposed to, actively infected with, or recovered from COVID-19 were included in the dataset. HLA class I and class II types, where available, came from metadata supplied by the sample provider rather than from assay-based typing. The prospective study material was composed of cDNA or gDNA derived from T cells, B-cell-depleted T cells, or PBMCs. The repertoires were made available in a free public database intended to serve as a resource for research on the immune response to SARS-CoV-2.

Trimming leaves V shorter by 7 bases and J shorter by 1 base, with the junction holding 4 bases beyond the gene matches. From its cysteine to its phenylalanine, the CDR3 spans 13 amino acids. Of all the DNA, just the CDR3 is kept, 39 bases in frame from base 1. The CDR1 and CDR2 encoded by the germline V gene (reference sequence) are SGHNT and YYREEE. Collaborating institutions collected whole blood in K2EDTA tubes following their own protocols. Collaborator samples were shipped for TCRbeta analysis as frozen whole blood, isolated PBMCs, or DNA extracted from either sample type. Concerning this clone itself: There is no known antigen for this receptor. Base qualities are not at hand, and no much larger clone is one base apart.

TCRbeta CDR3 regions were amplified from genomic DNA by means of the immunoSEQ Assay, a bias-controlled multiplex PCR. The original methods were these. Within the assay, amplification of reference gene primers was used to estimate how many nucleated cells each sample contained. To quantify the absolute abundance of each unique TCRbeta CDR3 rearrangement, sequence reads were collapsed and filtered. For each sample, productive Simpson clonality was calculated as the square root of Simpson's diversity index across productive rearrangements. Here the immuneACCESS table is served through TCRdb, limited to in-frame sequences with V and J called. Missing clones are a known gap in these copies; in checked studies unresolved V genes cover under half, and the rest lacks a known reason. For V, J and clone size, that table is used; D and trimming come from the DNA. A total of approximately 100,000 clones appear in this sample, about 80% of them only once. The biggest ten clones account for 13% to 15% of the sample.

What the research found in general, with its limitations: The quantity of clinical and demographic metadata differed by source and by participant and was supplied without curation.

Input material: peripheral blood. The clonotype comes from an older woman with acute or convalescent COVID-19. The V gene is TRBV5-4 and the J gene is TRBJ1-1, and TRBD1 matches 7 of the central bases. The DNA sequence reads TGTGCCAGCTTGGGACAGACGAACACTGAAGCTTTCTTT. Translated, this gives CASLGQTNTEAFF. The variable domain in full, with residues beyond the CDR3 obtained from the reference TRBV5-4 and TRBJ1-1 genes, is ETGVTQSPTHLIKTRGQQVTLRCSSQSGHNTVSWYQQALGQGPQFIFQYYREEENGRGNFPPRFSGLQFPNYSSELNVNALELDDSALYLCASLGQTNTEAFFGQGTRLTVV.